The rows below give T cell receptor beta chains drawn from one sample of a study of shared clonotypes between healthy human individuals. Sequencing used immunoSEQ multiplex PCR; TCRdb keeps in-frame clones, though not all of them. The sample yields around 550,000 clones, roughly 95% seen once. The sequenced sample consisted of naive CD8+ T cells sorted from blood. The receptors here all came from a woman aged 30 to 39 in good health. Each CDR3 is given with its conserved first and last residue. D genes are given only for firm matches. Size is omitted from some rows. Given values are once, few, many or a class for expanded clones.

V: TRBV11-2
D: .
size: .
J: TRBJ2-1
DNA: TGTGCCAGCAGCGTGTCCTACAATGAGCAGTTCTTC
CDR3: CASSVSYNEQFF

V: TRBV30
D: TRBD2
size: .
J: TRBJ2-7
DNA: TGTGCCTGGAGTCTGGGAGCGGGAGGGTACGAGCAGTACTTC
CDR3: CAWSLGAGGYEQYF

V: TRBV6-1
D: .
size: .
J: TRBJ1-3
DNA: TGTGCCAGCAGTGCGAAGCTTGGAAGGGACTCTGGAAACACCATATATTTT
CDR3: CASSAKLGRDSGNTIYF

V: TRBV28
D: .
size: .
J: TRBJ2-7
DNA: TGTGCCAGCACTCCAGGGGCGGGCAGTGAGCAGTACTTC
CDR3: CASTPGAGSEQYF

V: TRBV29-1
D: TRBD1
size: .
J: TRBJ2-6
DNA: TGCAGCGTTGAAGGGACGGACAGGGCCTCAACGGCCAACGTCCTGACTTTC
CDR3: CSVEGTDRASTANVLTF

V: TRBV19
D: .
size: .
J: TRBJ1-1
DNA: TGTGCCAGTACCCAACCCCGACAGTTGAACACTGAAGCTTTCTTT
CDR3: CASTQPRQLNTEAFF

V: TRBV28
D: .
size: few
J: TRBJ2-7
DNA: TGTGCCAGCAGTTTAGGGGAGCAGTACTTC
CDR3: CASSLGEQYF

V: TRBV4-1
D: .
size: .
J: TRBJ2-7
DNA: TGCGCCAGCAGCCAAGTCTCTGCGGACGAGCAGTACTTC
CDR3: CASSQVSADEQYF

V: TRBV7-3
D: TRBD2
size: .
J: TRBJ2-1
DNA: TGTGCCAGCAGCGCTAGCGGGAAATCCTACAATGAGCAGTTCTTC
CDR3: CASSASGKSYNEQFF

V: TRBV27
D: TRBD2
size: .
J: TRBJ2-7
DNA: TGTGCCAGCAGTTCCCGACTAGCTTACGAGCAGTACTTC
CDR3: CASSSRLAYEQYF

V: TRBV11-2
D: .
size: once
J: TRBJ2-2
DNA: TGTGCCAGCAGCTCCTTGGGGACAGGGGAGCTGTTTTTT
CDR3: CASSSLGTGELFF

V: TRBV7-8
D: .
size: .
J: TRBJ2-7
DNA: TGTGCCAGCAGCTTAGATCGCAGGGGCTACGAGCAGTACTTC
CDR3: CASSLDRRGYEQYF

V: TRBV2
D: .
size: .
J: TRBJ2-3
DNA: TGTGCCATCAAGACCGAGGCAGATACGCAGTATTTT
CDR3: CAIKTEADTQYF

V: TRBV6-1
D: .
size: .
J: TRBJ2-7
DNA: TGTGCCAGCAGTGAAGATGGGGGTTTCTCCTACGAGCAGTACTTC
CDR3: CASSEDGGFSYEQYF

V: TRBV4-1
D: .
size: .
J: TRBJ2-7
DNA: TGCGCCAGCAGCCCCAGCACGAACTACGAGCAGTACTTC
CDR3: CASSPSTNYEQYF

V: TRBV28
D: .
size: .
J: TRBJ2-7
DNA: TGTGCCAGCAGTTTAGTAGGGTTTAGCGACGAGCAGTACTTC
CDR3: CASSLVGFSDEQYF

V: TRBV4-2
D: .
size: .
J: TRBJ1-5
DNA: TGTGCCAGCAGCCGAGTGGAGGGGCAGGGTCAGCCCCAGCATTTT
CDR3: CASSRVEGQGQPQHF

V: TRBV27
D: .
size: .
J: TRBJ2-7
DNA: TGTGCCAGCAGCACGATTGGGGGAGGTCTCGAGCAGTACTTC
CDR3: CASSTIGGGLEQYF

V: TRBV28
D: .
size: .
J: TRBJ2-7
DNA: TGTGCCAGCAGCGGGATGGCCTACGAGCAGTACTTC
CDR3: CASSGMAYEQYF